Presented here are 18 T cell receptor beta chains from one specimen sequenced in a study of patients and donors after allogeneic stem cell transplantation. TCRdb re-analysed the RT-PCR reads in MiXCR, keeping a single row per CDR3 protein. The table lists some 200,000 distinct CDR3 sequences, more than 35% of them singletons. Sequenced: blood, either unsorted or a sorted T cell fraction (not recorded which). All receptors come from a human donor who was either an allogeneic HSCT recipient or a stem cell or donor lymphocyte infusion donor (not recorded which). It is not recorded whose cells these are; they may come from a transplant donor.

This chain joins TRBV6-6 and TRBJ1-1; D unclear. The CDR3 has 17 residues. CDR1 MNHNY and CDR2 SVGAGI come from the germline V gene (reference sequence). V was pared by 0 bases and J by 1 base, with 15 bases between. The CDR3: CASSYSISGSPNTEAFF. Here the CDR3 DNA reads TGTGCCAGCAGTTACTCGATCTCCGGTTCCCCGAACACTGAAGCTTTCTTT.

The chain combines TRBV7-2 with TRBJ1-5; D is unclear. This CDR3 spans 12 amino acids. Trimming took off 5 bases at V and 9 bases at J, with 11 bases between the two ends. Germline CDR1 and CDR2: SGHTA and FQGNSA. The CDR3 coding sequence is TGTGCCAGCAGCCCCCCGGTCGGGCCCCAGCATTTT. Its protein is CASSPPVGPQHF.

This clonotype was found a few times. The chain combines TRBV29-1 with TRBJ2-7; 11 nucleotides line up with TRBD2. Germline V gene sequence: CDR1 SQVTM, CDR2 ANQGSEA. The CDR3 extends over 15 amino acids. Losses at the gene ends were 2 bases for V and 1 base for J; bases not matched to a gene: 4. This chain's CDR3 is CSVELGTSGSYEQYF. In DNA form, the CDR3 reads TGCAGCGTTGAATTGGGGACTAGCGGTTCCTACGAGCAGTACTTC.

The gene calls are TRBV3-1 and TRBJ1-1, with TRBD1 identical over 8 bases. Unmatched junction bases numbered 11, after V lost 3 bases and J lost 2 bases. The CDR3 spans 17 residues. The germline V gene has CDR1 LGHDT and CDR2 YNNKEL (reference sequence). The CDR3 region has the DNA TGTGCCAGCAGCCACGGCCCCACAGGGGGGCTCAACACTGAAGCTTTCTTT. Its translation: CASSHGPTGGLNTEAFF. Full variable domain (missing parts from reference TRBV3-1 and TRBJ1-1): DTAVSQTPKYLVTQMGNDKSIKCEQNLGHDTMYWYKQDSKKFLKIMFSYNNKELIINETVPNRFSPKSPDKAHLNLHINSLELGDSAVYFCASSHGPTGGLNTEAFFGQGTRLTVV.

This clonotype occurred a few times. CDR3 sequence reads: CASSRDTSNYGYTF. The CDR3 DNA follows: TGCGCCAGCAGCCGGGACACTTCTAACTATGGCTACACCTTC. This chain uses TRBV5-1 with TRBJ1-2; D may be TRBD1 (6 bases). Germline V lookup: CDR1 SGHRS, CDR2 YFSETQ. The CDR3 runs to 14 residues. Deletions cut 4 bases from V and 0 bases from J, with 10 bases between.

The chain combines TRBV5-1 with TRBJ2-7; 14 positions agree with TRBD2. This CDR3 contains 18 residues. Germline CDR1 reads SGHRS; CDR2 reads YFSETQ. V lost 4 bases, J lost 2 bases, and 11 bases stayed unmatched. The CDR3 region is CASSRSGTSGSLPYEQYF. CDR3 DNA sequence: TGCGCCAGCAGCCGCTCCGGGACTAGCGGGAGTCTTCCCTACGAGCAGTACTTC.

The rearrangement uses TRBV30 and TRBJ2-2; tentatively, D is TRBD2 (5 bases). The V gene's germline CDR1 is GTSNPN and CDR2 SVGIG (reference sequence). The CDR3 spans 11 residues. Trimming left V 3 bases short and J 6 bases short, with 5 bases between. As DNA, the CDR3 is TGTGCCTGGAGGCGGGCCGGGGAGCTGTTTTTT. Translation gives CAWRRAGELFF.

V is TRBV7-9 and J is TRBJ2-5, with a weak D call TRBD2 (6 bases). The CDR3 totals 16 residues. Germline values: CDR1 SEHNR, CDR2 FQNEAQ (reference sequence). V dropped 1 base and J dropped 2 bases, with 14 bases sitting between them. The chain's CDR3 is CASSLGELANQETQYF. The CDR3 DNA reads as TGTGCCAGCAGCTTAGGGGAGCTAGCGAATCAAGAGACCCAGTACTTC.

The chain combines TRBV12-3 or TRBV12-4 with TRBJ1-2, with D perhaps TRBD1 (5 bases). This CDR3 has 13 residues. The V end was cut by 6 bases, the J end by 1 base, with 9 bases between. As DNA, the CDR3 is TGTGCCAGCAGAAAAGACAGTAACTATGGCTACACCTTC. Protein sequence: CASRKDSNYGYTF.

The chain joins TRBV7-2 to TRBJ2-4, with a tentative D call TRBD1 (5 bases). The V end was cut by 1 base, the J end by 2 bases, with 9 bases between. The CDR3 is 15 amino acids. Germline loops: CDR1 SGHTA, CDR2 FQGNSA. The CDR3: CASSLDQGTKNIQYF. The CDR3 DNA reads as TGTGCCAGCAGCTTAGATCAGGGAACCAAAAACATTCAGTACTTC.

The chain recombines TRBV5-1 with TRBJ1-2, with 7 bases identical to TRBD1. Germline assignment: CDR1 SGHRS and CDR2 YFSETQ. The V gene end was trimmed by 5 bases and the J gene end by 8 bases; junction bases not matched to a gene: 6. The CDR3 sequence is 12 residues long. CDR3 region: CASSTGAKGYTF. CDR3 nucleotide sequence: TGCGCCAGCAGTACAGGGGCGAAAGGCTACACCTTC.

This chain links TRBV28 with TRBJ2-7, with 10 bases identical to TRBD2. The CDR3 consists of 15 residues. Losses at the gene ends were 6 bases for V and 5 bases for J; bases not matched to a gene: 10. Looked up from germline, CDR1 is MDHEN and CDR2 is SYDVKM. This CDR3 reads CASSSQREGIDEQYF. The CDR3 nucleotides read TGTGCCAGCAGCTCCCAGCGGGAGGGTATCGACGAGCAGTACTTC. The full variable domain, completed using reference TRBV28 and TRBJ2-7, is DVKVTQSSRYLVKRTGEKVFLECVQDMDHENMFWYRQDPGLGLRLIYFSYDVKMKEKGDIPEGYSVSREKKERFSLILESASTNQTSMYLCASSSQREGIDEQYFGPGTRLTVT.

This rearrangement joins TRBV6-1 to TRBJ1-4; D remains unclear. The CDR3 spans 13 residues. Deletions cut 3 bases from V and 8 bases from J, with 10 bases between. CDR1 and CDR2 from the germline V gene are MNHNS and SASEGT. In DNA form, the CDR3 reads TGTGCCAGCAGTGAGCCTCCCCCGGAAAAACTGTTTTTT. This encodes CASSEPPPEKLFF.

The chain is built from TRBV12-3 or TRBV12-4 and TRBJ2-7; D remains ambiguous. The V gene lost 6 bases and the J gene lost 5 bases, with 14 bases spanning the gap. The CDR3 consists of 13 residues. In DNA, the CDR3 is TGTGCCAGCAGCTTCGCGCCGCGAGACGAGCAGTACTTC. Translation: CASSFAPRDEQYF.

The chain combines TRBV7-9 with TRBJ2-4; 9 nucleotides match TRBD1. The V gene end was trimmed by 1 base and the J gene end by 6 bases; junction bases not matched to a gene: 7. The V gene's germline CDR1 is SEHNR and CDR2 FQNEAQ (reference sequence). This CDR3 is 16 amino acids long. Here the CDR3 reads CASSLVWTGARNIQYF. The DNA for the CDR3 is TGTGCCAGCAGCTTAGTTTGGACAGGGGCAAGAAACATTCAGTACTTC.

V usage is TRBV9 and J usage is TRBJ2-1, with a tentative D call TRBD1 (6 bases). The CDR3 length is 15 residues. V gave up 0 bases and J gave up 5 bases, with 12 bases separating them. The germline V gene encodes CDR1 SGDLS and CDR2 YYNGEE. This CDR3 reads CASSVEQGGHNEQFF. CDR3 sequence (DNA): TGTGCCAGCAGCGTAGAACAGGGTGGCCACAATGAGCAGTTCTTC.

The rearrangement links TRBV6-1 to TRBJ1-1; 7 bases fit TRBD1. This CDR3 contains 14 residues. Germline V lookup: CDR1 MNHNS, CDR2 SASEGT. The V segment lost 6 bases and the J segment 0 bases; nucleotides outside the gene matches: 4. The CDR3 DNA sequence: TGTGCCAGCAGGAAACAGGGGATGAACACTGAAGCTTTCTTT. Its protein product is CASRKQGMNTEAFF.

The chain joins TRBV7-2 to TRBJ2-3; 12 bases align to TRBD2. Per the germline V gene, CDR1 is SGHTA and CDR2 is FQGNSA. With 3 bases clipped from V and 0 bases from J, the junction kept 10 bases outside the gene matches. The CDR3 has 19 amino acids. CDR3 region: CASSFPLTSGRYSTDTQYF. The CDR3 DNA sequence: TGTGCCAGCAGCTTCCCCTTAACTAGCGGGAGGTATAGCACAGATACGCAGTATTTT. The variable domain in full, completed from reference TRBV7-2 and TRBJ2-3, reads GAGVSQSPSNKVTEKGKDVELRCDPISGHTALYWYRQSLGQGLEFLIYFQGNSAPDKSGLPSDRFSAERTGGSVSTLTIQRTQQEDSAVYLCASSFPLTSGRYSTDTQYFGPGTRLTVL.